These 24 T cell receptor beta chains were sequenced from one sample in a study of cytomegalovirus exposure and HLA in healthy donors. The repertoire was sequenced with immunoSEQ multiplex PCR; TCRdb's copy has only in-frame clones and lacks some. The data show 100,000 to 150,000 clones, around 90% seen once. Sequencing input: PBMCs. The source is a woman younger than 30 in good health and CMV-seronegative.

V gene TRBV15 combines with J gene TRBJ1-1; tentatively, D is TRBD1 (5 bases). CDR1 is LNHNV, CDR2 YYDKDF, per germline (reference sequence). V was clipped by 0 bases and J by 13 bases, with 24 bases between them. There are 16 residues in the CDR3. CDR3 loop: CATSRDWKGARPTVFF. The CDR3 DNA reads TGTGCCACCAGCAGAGATTGGAAAGGGGCTCGCCCTACGGTTTTCTTT. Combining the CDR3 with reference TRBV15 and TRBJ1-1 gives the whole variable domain DAMVIQNPRYQVTQFGKPVTLSCSQTLNHNVMYWYQQKSSQAPKLLFHYYDKDFNNEADTPDNFQSRRPNTSFCFLDIRSPGLGDTAMYLCATSRDWKGARPTVFFGQGTRLTVV.

CDR3: CASSAGLAGVYEQYF. CDR3 coding DNA: TGTGCCAGCAGCGCCGGACTAGCGGGAGTCTACGAGCAGTACTTC. The chain couples TRBV7-2 to TRBJ2-7, with TRBD2 matching 13 bases. This CDR3 comprises 15 residues. The V and J ends lost 5 bases and 3 bases, in that order; junction bases with no gene match: 4. Germline assignment: CDR1 SGHTA and CDR2 FQGNSA. Together with reference TRBV7-2 and TRBJ2-7, the CDR3 gives the full variable domain: GAGVSQSPSNKVTEKGKDVELRCDPISGHTALYWYRQSLGQGLEFLIYFQGNSAPDKSGLPSDRFSAERTGGSVSTLTIQRTQQEDSAVYLCASSAGLAGVYEQYFGPGTRLTVT.

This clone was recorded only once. CDR3 nucleotide sequence: TGTGCCAGCAATCAAGGAGGGACAGATACGCAGTATTTT. Its translation: CASNQGGTDTQYF. The chain combines TRBV6-1 with TRBJ2-3, with D perhaps matching TRBD2 (6 bases). This CDR3 contains 13 residues. CDR1 and CDR2 from the germline V gene are MNHNS and SASEGT. Trimming took 7 bases from V and 3 from J, leaving 11 bases between them.

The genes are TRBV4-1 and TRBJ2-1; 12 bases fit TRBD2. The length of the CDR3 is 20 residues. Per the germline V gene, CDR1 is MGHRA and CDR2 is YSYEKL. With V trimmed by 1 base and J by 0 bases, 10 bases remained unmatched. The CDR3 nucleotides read TGCGCCAGCAGCCAAGCCGGGACTAGCGGGTCCCAAAGCTCCTACAATGAGCAGTTCTTC. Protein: CASSQAGTSGSQSSYNEQFF.

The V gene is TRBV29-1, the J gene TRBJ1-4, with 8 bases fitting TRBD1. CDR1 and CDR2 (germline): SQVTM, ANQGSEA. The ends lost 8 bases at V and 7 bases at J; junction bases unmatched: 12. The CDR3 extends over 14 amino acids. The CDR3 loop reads CSIRTGPSGEKLFF. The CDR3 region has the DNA TGCAGCATTCGGACAGGGCCTTCGGGTGAAAAACTGTTTTTT.

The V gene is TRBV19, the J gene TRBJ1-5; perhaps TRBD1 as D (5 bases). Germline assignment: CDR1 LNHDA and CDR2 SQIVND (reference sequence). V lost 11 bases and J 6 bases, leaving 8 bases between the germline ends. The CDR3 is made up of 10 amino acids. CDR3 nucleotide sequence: TGTGCCGGGGGGAGTCAGCCCCAGCATTTT. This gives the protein CAGGSQPQHF.

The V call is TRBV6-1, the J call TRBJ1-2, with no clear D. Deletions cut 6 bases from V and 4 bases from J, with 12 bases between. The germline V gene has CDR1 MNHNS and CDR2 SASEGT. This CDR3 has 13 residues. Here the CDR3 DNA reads TGTGCCAGCAGGACAAGTGAAGGCTATGGCTACACCTTC. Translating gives CASRTSEGYGYTF.

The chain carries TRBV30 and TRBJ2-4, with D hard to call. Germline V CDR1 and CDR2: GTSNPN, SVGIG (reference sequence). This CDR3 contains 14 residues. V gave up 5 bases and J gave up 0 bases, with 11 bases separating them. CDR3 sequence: CAWDRVQAKNIQYF. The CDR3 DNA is TGTGCCTGGGACCGGGTTCAAGCCAAAAACATTCAGTACTTC.

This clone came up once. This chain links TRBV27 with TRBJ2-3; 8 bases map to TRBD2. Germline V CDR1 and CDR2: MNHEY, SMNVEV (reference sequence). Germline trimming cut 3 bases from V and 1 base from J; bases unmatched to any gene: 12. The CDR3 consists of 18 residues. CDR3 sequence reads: CASSFRPSGFGGTDTQYF. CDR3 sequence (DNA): TGTGCCAGCAGTTTCCGCCCTAGCGGGTTTGGTGGCACAGATACGCAGTATTTT.

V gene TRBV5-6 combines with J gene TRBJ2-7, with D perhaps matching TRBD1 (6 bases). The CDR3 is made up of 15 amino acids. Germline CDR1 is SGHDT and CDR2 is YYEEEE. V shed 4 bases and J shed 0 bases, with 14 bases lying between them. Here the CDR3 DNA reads TGTGCCAGCAGCCCGCCGGACAGTTTCTCCTACGAGCAGTACTTC. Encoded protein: CASSPPDSFSYEQYF.

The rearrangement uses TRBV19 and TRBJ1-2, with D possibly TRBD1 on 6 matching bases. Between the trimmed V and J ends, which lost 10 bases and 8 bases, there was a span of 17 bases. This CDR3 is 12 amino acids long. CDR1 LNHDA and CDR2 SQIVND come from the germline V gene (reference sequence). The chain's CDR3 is CATGTIDEGYTF. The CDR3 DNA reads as TGTGCCACAGGGACAATCGACGAGGGCTACACCTTC. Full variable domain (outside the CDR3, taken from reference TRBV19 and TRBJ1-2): DGGITQSPKYLFRKEGQNVTLSCEQNLNHDAMYWYRQDPGQGLRLIYYSQIVNDFQKGDIAEGYSVSREKKESFPLTVTSAQKNPTAFYLCATGTIDEGYTFGSGTRLTVV.

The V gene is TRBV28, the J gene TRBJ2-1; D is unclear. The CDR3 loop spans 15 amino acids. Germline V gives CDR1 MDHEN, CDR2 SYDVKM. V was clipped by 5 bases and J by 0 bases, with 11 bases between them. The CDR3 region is CASSPTHLSYNEQFF. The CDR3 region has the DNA TGTGCCAGCAGTCCAACTCACCTCTCCTACAATGAGCAGTTCTTC.

The CDR3 region is CASRPGGIRRDGYTF. The CDR3 DNA sequence: TGTGCCAGCAGACCTGGGGGCATTAGACGAGATGGCTACACCTTC. V and J are TRBV28 and TRBJ1-2; D is perhaps TRBD1 (6 bases). Deletions cut 6 bases from V and 6 bases from J, with 20 bases between. Germline CDR1 MDHEN, CDR2 SYDVKM. The CDR3 sequence is 15 residues long.

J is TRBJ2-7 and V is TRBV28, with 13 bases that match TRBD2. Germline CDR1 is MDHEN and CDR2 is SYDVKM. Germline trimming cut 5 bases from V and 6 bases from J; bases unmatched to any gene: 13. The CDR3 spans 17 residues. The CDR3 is CASSRPETSGRAGEQYF. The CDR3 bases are TGTGCCAGCAGTCGCCCGGAAACTAGCGGGAGGGCGGGCGAGCAGTACTTC.

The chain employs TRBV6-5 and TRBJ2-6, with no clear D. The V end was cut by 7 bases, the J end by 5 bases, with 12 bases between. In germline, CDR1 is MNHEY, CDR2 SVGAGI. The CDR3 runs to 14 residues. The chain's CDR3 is CASTDAGWANVLTF. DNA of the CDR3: TGTGCCAGCACCGACGCCGGGTGGGCCAACGTCCTGACTTTC.

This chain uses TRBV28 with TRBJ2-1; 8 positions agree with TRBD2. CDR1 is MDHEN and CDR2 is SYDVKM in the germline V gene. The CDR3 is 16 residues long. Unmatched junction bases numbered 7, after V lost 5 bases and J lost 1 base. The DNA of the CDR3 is TGTGCCAGCAGTCTCCAAACTAGCGGATCCTACAATGAGCAGTTCTTC. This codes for CASSLQTSGSYNEQFF. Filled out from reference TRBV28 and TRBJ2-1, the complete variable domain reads DVKVTQSSRYLVKRTGEKVFLECVQDMDHENMFWYRQDPGLGLRLIYFSYDVKMKEKGDIPEGYSVSREKKERFSLILESASTNQTSMYLCASSLQTSGSYNEQFFGPGTRLTVL.

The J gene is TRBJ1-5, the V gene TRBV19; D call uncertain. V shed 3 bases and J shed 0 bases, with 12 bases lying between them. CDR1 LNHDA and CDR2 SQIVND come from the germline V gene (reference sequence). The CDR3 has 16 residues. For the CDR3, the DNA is TGTGCCAGTAGTATGGGTTCGGCAGGTAGCAATCAGCCCCAGCATTTT. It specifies CASSMGSAGSNQPQHF.

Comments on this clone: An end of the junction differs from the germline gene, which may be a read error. The CDR3 loop reads CASSPPGQGEIF. CDR3 in DNA: TGTGCCAGCAGTCCTCCGGGACAGGGGGAGATCTTC. J is TRBJ2-1 and V is TRBV5-4; 11 bases match TRBD1. This CDR3 is 12 amino acids long. Germline V gene data show CDR1 as SGHNT and CDR2 as YYREEE (reference sequence).

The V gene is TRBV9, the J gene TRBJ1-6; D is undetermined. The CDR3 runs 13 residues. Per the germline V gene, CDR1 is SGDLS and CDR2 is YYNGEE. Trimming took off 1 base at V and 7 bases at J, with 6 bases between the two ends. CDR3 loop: CASSVNGNSPLHF. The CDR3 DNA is TGTGCCAGCAGCGTAAACGGGAATTCACCCCTCCACTTT.

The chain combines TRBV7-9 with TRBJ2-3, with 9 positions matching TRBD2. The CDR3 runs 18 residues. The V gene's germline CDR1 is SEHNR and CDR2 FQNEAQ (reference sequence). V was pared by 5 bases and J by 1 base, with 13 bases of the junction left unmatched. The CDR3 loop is CASSPRGGAGGRTDTQYF. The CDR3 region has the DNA TGTGCCAGCAGCCCCCGGGGGGGAGCGGGAGGCCGCACAGATACGCAGTATTTT. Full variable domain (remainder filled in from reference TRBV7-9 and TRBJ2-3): DTGVSQNPRHKITKRGQNVTFRCDPISEHNRLYWYRQTLGQGPEFLTYFQNEAQLEKSRLLSDRFSAERPKGSFSTLEIQRTEQGDSAMYLCASSPRGGAGGRTDTQYFGPGTRLTVL.

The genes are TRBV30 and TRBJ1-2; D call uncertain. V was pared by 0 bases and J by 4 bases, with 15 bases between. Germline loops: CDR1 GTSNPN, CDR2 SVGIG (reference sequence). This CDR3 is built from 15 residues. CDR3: CAWSVAGSYTYGYTF. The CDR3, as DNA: TGTGCCTGGAGTGTCGCGGGCTCATACACCTATGGCTACACCTTC.

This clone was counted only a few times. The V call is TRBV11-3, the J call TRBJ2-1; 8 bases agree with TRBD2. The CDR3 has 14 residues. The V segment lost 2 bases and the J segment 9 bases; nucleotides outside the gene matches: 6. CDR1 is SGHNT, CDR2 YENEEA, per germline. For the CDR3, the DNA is TGTGCCAGCAGCTTAACTCCTACTAGCGGTGAGCAGTTCTTC. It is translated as CASSLTPTSGEQFF. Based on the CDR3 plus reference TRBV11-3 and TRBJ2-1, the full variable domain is EAGVVQSPRYKIIEKKQPVAFWCNPISGHNTLYWYLQNLGQGPELLIRYENEEAVDDSQLPKDRFSAERLKGVDSTLKIQPAELGDSAVYLCASSLTPTSGEQFFGPGTRLTVL.

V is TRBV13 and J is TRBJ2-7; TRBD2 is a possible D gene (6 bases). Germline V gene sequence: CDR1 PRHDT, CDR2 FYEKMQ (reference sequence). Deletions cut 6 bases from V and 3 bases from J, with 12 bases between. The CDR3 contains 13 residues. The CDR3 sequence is CASSPTSHYEQYF. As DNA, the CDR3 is TGTGCCAGCAGTCCCACTAGCCACTACGAGCAGTACTTC.

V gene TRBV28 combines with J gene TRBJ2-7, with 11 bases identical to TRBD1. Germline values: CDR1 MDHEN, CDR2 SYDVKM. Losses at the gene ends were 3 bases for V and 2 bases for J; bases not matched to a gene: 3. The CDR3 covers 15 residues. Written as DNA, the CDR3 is TGTGCCAGCAGTTTGGGACAGGGGGTCCCCTACGAGCAGTACTTC. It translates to CASSLGQGVPYEQYF.